Shown below are 29 T cell receptor beta chains from a single sample sequenced in a study of T cells after posttransplantation cyclophosphamide. Cyclophosphamide on days +3 and +4 followed busulfan-fludarabine conditioning and a marrow graft. Sequenced by immunoSEQ multiplex PCR; TCRdb stores in-frame clones only, minus some. The table lists 1,500 to 2,000 clones, with no singletons. The sample in question was PBMCs, obtained 32 days after allogeneic stem cell transplant with posttransplant cyclophosphamide. These receptors all stem from a female patient aged 40 to 55 who received an allogeneic stem cell transplant from a related donor, was CMV-positive, and had no GVHD. Some T cells here may be from the graft donor.

By share of the sample, this clone is medium-sized. The rearrangement uses TRBV29-1 and TRBJ1-1, with TRBD1 identical over 7 bases. Looked up from germline, CDR1 is SQVTM and CDR2 is ANQGSEA. CDR3 length equals 15 residues. The ends lost 2 bases at V and 4 bases at J; junction bases unmatched: 10. The CDR3 DNA reads TGCAGCGTTGAAACAGGGGCCGCGGTTTCCACTGAAGCTTTCTTT. Its translation: CSVETGAAVSTEAFF.

Judged by abundance, this clone is medium-sized. The same CDR3 is also encoded by other DNA sequences in this sample. The chain joins TRBV6-5 to TRBJ1-1; 8 nucleotides match TRBD1. V lost 6 bases and J lost 1; bases outside the gene matches: 4. The CDR3 totals 14 residues. The germline CDR1 and CDR2 sequences are MNHEY and SVGAGI. Written as DNA, the CDR3 is TGTGCCAGCAGCCCCGGACAGGGGAACACTGAAGCTTTCTTT. Translated, it gives CASSPGQGNTEAFF.

This clone is medium-sized (0.01 to 0.1%) in the sample. J is TRBJ2-7 and V is TRBV10-3; 8 nucleotides agree with TRBD1. Germline CDR1 ENHRY, CDR2 SYGVKD. The V gene end was trimmed by 4 bases and the J gene end by 2 bases; junction bases not matched to a gene: 4. The CDR3 sequence is 14 residues long. In nucleotides, the CDR3 is TGTGCCATCAGTGGCCGGACAGGGCCCTACGAGCAGTACTTC. Amino acids: CAISGRTGPYEQYF.

This clone rates as medium-sized. The chain recombines TRBV7-2 with TRBJ1-5; 10 nucleotides agree with TRBD1. From germline, CDR1 is SGHTA and CDR2 FQGNSA. This CDR3 comprises 14 residues. Trimming at V came to 4 bases and at J to 4 bases, leaving 1 base not matched to a gene. The CDR3 protein is CASSWTGGNQPQHF. The CDR3 DNA follows: TGTGCCAGCAGCTGGACAGGGGGAAATCAGCCCCAGCATTTT.

This clone is labeled medium-sized. This chain joins TRBV7-2 and TRBJ2-2; TRBD1 matches at 9 bases. The J segment lost 4 bases and the V segment lost 5 bases, leaving 5 bases of the junction unmatched. From germline, CDR1 is SGHTA and CDR2 FQGNSA. The CDR3 consists of 15 residues. This CDR3 reads CASSLTGGSTGELFF. The CDR3 region has the DNA TGTGCCAGCAGCCTAACAGGGGGCAGCACCGGGGAGCTGTTTTTT. The complete variable domain, with remaining parts taken from reference TRBV7-2 and TRBJ2-2, reads GAGVSQSPSNKVTEKGKDVELRCDPISGHTALYWYRQSLGQGLEFLIYFQGNSAPDKSGLPSDRFSAERTGGSVSTLTIQRTQQEDSAVYLCASSLTGGSTGELFFGEGSRLTVL.

By frequency in the sample, this clone is medium-sized. The chain's CDR3 is CASAALSGGNEQFF. DNA for the CDR3: TGTGCCAGCGCGGCCTTATCGGGGGGTAATGAGCAGTTCTTC. V is TRBV6-6 and J is TRBJ2-1; 7 bases are a match to TRBD2. CDR1 MNHNY and CDR2 SVGAGI come from the germline V gene (reference sequence). This CDR3 is built from 14 residues. The V segment lost 8 bases and the J segment 7 bases; nucleotides outside the gene matches: 11.

This clone was observed many times. The V call is TRBV12-3 or TRBV12-4, the J call TRBJ1-5, with 7 bases matching TRBD1. V shed 5 bases, J shed 6 bases, and the junction held 10 bases outside the gene matches. The length of the CDR3 is 15 residues. The CDR3 here is CASSDRRQGGQPQHF. Here the CDR3 DNA reads TGTGCCAGCAGTGACAGACGACAGGGTGGTCAGCCCCAGCATTTT.

This clone is labeled medium-sized (0.01 to 0.1%). V usage is TRBV5-6 and J usage is TRBJ2-1; 11 bases line up with TRBD1. In germline, CDR1 is SGHDT, CDR2 YYEEEE. The V and J ends lost 0 bases and 2 bases, in that order; junction bases with no gene match: 4. The CDR3 is 17 residues long. The CDR3 region has the DNA TGTGCCAGCAGCTTGGTTGGGACAGGGGGTCCCTACAATGAGCAGTTCTTC. Translation gives CASSLVGTGGPYNEQFF.

This clone was seen at least ten times. V gene TRBV7-7 combines with J gene TRBJ2-1; D is ambiguous. CDR1 is SSHAT and CDR2 is FNYEAQ in the germline V gene (reference sequence). This CDR3 contains 16 residues. V was clipped by 2 bases and J by 0 bases, with 11 bases between them. The DNA of the CDR3 is TGTGCCAGCAGCTTAACACAGACGAGCTCCTACAATGAGCAGTTCTTC. This codes for CASSLTQTSSYNEQFF.

In its sample, this clone was seen a few times. With a much larger clone just one base away, this may be a read error. The chain uses TRBV27 and TRBJ1-2; possible D gene TRBD1, 5 bases. In germline, CDR1 is MNHEY, CDR2 SMNVEV (reference sequence). The CDR3 has 12 amino acids. The CDR3 sequence: CASKTENYRYTF. In DNA, the CDR3 is TGTGCCAGTAAGACAGAGAACTATCGCTACACCTTC.

Relative to its sample, this clone is medium-sized. The chain links TRBV11-2 to TRBJ2-2, with D possibly being TRBD1 (7 bases). Germline CDR1 is SGHAT and CDR2 is FQNNGV. The CDR3 has 16 residues. Trimming removed 5 bases at V and 6 bases at J, with 19 bases between. The CDR3 DNA reads as TGTGCCAGCAGCACGATCAGGGGGGCAGGATCCGGGGAGCTGTTTTTT. Translated, it gives CASSTIRGAGSGELFF.

In its sample, this clone was seen many times. This chain connects TRBV11-2 to TRBJ2-7; 7 bases line up with TRBD1. The ends lost 5 bases at V and 0 bases at J; junction bases unmatched: 10. From germline, CDR1 is SGHAT and CDR2 FQNNGV. The CDR3 length is 16 residues. The CDR3 region has the DNA TGTGCCAGCAGCCCGTTGACCGGGACAGCCTCCTACGAGCAGTACTTC. It yields the protein CASSPLTGTASYEQYF.

This clone was picked up many times. The CDR3 DNA is TGTGCCAGCGCAACGACAGGGACCGGGGAGCTGTTTTTT. Translated: CASATTGTGELFF. This chain connects TRBV6-4 to TRBJ2-2, with TRBD1 identical over 7 bases. Germline V CDR1 and CDR2: MRHNA, SNTAGT. Unmatched junction bases numbered 5, after V lost 8 bases and J lost 5 bases. This CDR3 contains 13 residues.

This clone showed up many times. The chain links TRBV6-1 to TRBJ1-2; 7 bases are shared with TRBD1. Germline trimming cut 4 bases from V and 3 bases from J; bases unmatched to any gene: 2. Per germline, CDR1 MNHNS and CDR2 SASEGT. CDR3 length equals 13 residues. The CDR3 loop is CASSGQGHYGYTF. The DNA of the CDR3 is TGTGCCAGCAGTGGACAGGGTCACTATGGCTACACCTTC.

By its share, this clone is medium-sized. This sequence joins TRBV28 and TRBJ2-4, with 8 bases aligning to TRBD2. Germline assignment: CDR1 MDHEN and CDR2 SYDVKM. The CDR3 has 18 amino acids. With 1 base clipped from V and 6 bases from J, the junction kept 14 bases outside the gene matches. CDR3 DNA sequence: TGTGCCAGCAGTTTATCGGAAGGACTAGCCCTAAGGGGAAACATTCAGTACTTC. Protein sequence: CASSLSEGLALRGNIQYF.

This clone is deemed medium-sized. The chain has TRBV5-8 and TRBJ1-2; D may be TRBD1 (6 bases). The germline gives CDR1 SGHTS, CDR2 YDEGEE. Trimming cost V 2 bases and J 4 bases, with 21 bases left between them. CDR3 length equals 17 residues. CDR3: CASSFRGQGLTIYGYTF. CDR3 sequence (DNA): TGTGCCAGCAGCTTTCGGGGGCAGGGACTAACTATCTATGGCTACACCTTC.

In its sample, this clone is medium-sized (0.01 to 0.1%). The V gene is TRBV6-5, the J gene TRBJ2-7; tentatively, D is TRBD1 (6 bases). The CDR3 covers 13 residues. CDR1 is MNHEY and CDR2 is SVGAGI in the germline V gene. Trimming left V 0 bases short and J 3 bases short, with 6 bases between. The CDR3 sequence is CASSYSTGYEQYF. The CDR3 nucleotides are TGTGCCAGCAGTTACTCGACAGGCTACGAGCAGTACTTC.

This clone is deemed medium-sized. The genes are TRBV7-9 and TRBJ1-4, with a possible D match to TRBD1 (5 bases). The V gene lost 6 bases and the J gene lost 4 bases, with 21 bases spanning the gap. Per germline, CDR1 SEHNR and CDR2 FQNEAQ (reference sequence). The length of the CDR3 is 17 residues. The CDR3 nucleotides read TGTGCCAGCAGTCAACACCCCCGGGGGAGTAGTAATGAAAAACTGTTTTTT. As protein: CASSQHPRGSSNEKLFF. Looking up the rest from reference TRBV7-9 and TRBJ1-4 gives the full variable domain: DTGVSQNPRHKITKRGQNVTFRCDPISEHNRLYWYRQTLGQGPEFLTYFQNEAQLEKSRLLSDRFSAERPKGSFSTLEIQRTEQGDSAMYLCASSQHPRGSSNEKLFFGSGTQLSVL.

In its sample, this clone ranks as medium-sized. The chain carries TRBV12-3 or TRBV12-4 and TRBJ2-1; 11 bases map to TRBD1. V was pared by 3 bases and J by 7 bases, with 5 bases of the junction left unmatched. The CDR3 is made up of 15 amino acids. CDR3 nucleotides: TGTGCCAGCAGTTTCTCCTGGGACAGGGGGAATGAGCAGTTCTTC. Its translation is CASSFSWDRGNEQFF.

This clone was counted ten times or more. V and J are TRBV9 and TRBJ2-5; D is unresolved. CDR3 size: 13 residues. Germline assignment: CDR1 SGDLS and CDR2 YYNGEE. V was trimmed by 3 bases and J by 5 bases, leaving 11 bases between them. The CDR3 DNA reads as TGTGCCAGCAGCGCATCTTTAGGGGAGACCCAGTACTTC. Its translation is CASSASLGETQYF.

Relative to its sample, this clone is medium-sized. The rearrangement uses TRBV11-2 and TRBJ2-1, with D maybe TRBD2 (6 bases). Germline lookup yields CDR1 SGHAT and CDR2 FQNNGV. Deletions cut 8 bases from V and 4 bases from J, with 9 bases between. The CDR3 covers 12 residues. CDR3 sequence: CASLGGYNEQFF. CDR3 bases: TGTGCCAGCCTCGGGGGTTACAATGAGCAGTTCTTC.

In this sample, this clone is medium-sized. The CDR3 here is CASSRGQGYEKLFF. The CDR3, as DNA: TGTGCCAGCAGCCGTGGACAGGGTTATGAAAAACTGTTTTTT. The chain recombines TRBV6-5 with TRBJ1-4, with 8 bases lining up with TRBD1. The CDR3 covers 14 residues. The germline V gene has CDR1 MNHEY and CDR2 SVGAGI. J lost 6 bases, V lost 6 bases, and 6 bases had no gene match.

This clone is medium-sized. The chain carries TRBV5-1 and TRBJ1-4; D is perhaps TRBD1 (6 bases). Looked up from germline, CDR1 is SGHRS and CDR2 is YFSETQ. The CDR3 contains 14 residues. The germline V and J ends were trimmed by 2 bases and 4 bases, with 9 bases remaining between them. The CDR3 DNA reads TGCGCCAGCAGCTTAACAGGGTTTAATGAAAAACTGTTTTTT. It codes for CASSLTGFNEKLFF.

There are many counts of this clone. This chain joins TRBV7-2 and TRBJ2-3; 8 nucleotides match TRBD1. Germline V gene sequence: CDR1 SGHTA, CDR2 FQGNSA. The ends lost 1 base at V and 3 bases at J; junction bases unmatched: 9. The CDR3 is made up of 17 amino acids. CDR3 DNA sequence: TGTGCCAGCAGCTTAGTCCCACCAGGGGGCGCGACAGATACGCAGTATTTT. Its translation: CASSLVPPGGATDTQYF.

By its share, this clone is medium-sized. The CDR3 reads CASSYSTTSLGREQYF. CDR3 nucleotides: TGTGCCAGCAGTTACTCGACAACGTCTCTCGGCCGCGAGCAGTACTTC. The chain links TRBV6-2 or TRBV6-3 to TRBJ2-7; D unclear. This CDR3 has 16 amino acids. CDR1 and CDR2 (germline): MNHEY, SVGEGT. Trimming stripped 0 bases from V and 6 bases from J, with 18 bases between.

By sample fraction, this clone is medium-sized. This sequence joins TRBV7-9 and TRBJ1-1, with a weak D call TRBD1 (6 bases). Germline CDR1 and CDR2: SEHNR and FQNEAQ (reference sequence). The CDR3 runs to 12 residues. The ends were cut back, 7 bases at V and 2 bases at J, with 8 bases in the middle. CDR3 bases: TGTGCCAGCAACAGGGCTAACACTGAAGCTTTCTTT. Encoded protein: CASNRANTEAFF.

In its sample, this clone ranks as medium-sized. This sequence joins TRBV27 and TRBJ2-7; 10 bases map to TRBD1. Per the germline V gene, CDR1 is MNHEY and CDR2 is SMNVEV (reference sequence). The V gene end was trimmed by 7 bases and the J gene end by 3 bases; junction bases not matched to a gene: 6. The CDR3 is 14 amino acids. CDR3: CASTPGQGGYEQYF. The CDR3 coding sequence is TGTGCCAGCACCCCAGGACAGGGGGGCTACGAGCAGTACTTC.

This clone occurred many times. V usage is TRBV18 and J usage is TRBJ2-3, with 8 nucleotides matching TRBD2. V shed 0 bases, J shed 5 bases, and the junction held 4 bases outside the gene matches. Looked up from germline, CDR1 is KGHSH and CDR2 is LQKENI. The CDR3 loop spans 15 amino acids. The CDR3 DNA reads TGTGCCAGCTCACCACCGGGGCTAGCGGGAGATACGCAGTATTTT. This encodes CASSPPGLAGDTQYF.

Many counts were recorded for this clone. The V and J genes are TRBV6-5 and TRBJ1-1; a possible D gene is TRBD1 (6 bases). V was pared by 3 bases and J by 0 bases, with 11 bases between. The germline V gene has CDR1 MNHEY and CDR2 SVGAGI. The CDR3 contains 15 residues. CDR3 protein: CASSYYDRLNTEAFF. The CDR3 bases are TGTGCCAGCAGTTATTACGACAGGCTGAACACTGAAGCTTTCTTT.